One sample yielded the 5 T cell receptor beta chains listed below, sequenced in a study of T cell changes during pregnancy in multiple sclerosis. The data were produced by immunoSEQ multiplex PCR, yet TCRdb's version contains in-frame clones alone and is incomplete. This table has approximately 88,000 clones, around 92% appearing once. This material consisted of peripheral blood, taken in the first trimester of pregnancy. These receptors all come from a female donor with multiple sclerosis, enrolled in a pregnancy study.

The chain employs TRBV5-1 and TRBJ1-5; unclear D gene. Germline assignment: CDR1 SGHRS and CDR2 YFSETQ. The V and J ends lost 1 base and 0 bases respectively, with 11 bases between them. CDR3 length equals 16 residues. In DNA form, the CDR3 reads TGCGCCAGCAGCTTGTCAGGCTCTTATAGCAATCAGCCCCAGCATTTT. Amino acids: CASSLSGSYSNQPQHF.

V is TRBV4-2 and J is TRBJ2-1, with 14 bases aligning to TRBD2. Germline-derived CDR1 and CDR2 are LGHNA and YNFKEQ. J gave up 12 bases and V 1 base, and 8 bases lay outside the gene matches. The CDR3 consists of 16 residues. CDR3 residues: CASSQGKGLAGGWQFF. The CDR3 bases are TGTGCCAGCAGCCAAGGAAAAGGACTAGCGGGAGGCTGGCAGTTCTTC.

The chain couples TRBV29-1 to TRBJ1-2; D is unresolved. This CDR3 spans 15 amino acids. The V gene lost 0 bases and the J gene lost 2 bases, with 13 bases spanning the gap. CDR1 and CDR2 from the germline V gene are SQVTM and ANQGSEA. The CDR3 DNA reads TGCAGCGTTGAAGATCTTCAAGACGGGAACTATGGCTACACCTTC. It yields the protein CSVEDLQDGNYGYTF.

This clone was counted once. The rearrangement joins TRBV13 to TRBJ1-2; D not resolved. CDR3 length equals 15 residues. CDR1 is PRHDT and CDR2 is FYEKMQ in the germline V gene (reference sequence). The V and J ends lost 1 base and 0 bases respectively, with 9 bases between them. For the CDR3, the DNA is TGTGCCAGCAGCTTAGAACAGAACTCTAACTATGGCTACACCTTC. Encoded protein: CASSLEQNSNYGYTF.

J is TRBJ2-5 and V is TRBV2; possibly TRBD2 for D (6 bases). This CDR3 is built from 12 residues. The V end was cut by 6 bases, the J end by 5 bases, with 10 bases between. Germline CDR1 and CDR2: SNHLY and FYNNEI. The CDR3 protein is CASRGGSETQYF. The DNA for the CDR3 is TGTGCCAGCAGGGGGGGATCGGAGACCCAGTACTTC.